Each of the 31 T cell receptor beta chains below was sequenced from the same sample in a study of blood T cell repertoires in COVID-19. The protocol was immunoSEQ multiplex PCR, while the TCRdb copy is restricted to in-frame clones and leaves out a portion. The table lists approximately 27,000 clones, 85% to 90% of them singletons. Sequenced sample: peripheral blood. These receptors were obtained from an older man with acute or convalescent COVID-19.

V usage is TRBV10-3 and J usage is TRBJ2-2, with a possible D match to TRBD1 (5 bases). V was trimmed by 0 bases and J by 3 bases, leaving 8 bases between them. The CDR3 extends over 15 amino acids. CDR1 and CDR2 from the germline V gene are ENHRY and SYGVKD. The CDR3 spells CAISESGADTGELFF. DNA of the CDR3: TGTGCCATCAGTGAGTCAGGGGCGGACACCGGGGAGCTGTTTTTT.

The chain uses TRBV9 and TRBJ1-1; a possible D gene is TRBD1 (5 bases). Trimming stripped 6 bases from V and 4 bases from J, with 16 bases between. Germline V gene sequence: CDR1 SGDLS, CDR2 YYNGEE. The CDR3 length is 14 residues. CDR3 in amino acids: CASTKGTEGTEAFF. CDR3 in DNA: TGTGCCAGCACCAAAGGGACGGAGGGCACTGAAGCTTTCTTT.

V usage is TRBV6-2 or TRBV6-3 and J usage is TRBJ2-7, with D maybe TRBD1 (6 bases). From germline, CDR1 is MNHEY and CDR2 SVGEGT. The CDR3 is made up of 14 amino acids. The germline V and J ends were trimmed by 4 bases and 6 bases, with 16 bases remaining between them. The CDR3, as DNA: TGTGCCAGCAGTTTCCTAAAGTTCAGGGGCGAGCAGTACTTC. It translates to CASSFLKFRGEQYF.

The chain is built from TRBV7-8 and TRBJ1-5; TRBD1 aligns across 9 bases. V lost 8 bases and J lost 7; bases outside the gene matches: 6. The V gene's germline CDR1 is SGHVS and CDR2 FQNEAQ. This CDR3 is built from 13 residues. In nucleotides, the CDR3 is TGTGCCAGCGGGGACAGGGTAGGGCAGCCCCAGCATTTT. This gives the protein CASGDRVGQPQHF.

The rearrangement links TRBV5-1 to TRBJ1-2, with a weak D call TRBD1 (5 bases). This CDR3 spans 14 amino acids. The V gene's germline CDR1 is SGHRS and CDR2 YFSETQ. The ends were cut back, 3 bases at V and 0 bases at J, with 9 bases in the middle. This CDR3 reads CASSSTAANYGYTF. As DNA, the CDR3 is TGCGCCAGCAGCTCGACAGCAGCTAACTATGGCTACACCTTC.

The chain carries TRBV7-3 and TRBJ1-2; D may be TRBD1 (5 bases). The CDR3 has 12 residues. Germline V gene sequence: CDR1 SGHTA, CDR2 FQGTGA. V was pared by 4 bases and J by 8 bases, with 11 bases between. CDR3: CASSSGGEGYTF. The DNA of the CDR3 is TGTGCCAGCAGCTCTGGGGGGGAAGGCTACACCTTC.

The CDR3 bases are TGTGCCAGCAGCCAAGAGGGACAGGGGGATGAAAAACTGTTTTTT. Amino acid sequence: CASSQEGQGDEKLFF. The rearrangement uses TRBV4-2 and TRBJ1-4, with 11 bases identical to TRBD1. With 0 bases clipped from V and 6 bases from J, the junction kept 0 bases outside the gene matches. Germline CDR1 is LGHNA and CDR2 is YNFKEQ. The CDR3 is 15 residues long.

J is TRBJ1-4 and V is TRBV29-1; 7 positions match TRBD1. This CDR3 spans 14 amino acids. Germline V CDR1 and CDR2: SQVTM, ANQGSEA. V dropped 6 bases and J dropped 8; count of bases not matched to a gene: 12. The CDR3 nucleotides are TGCAGCGTACCCGTCGACAGGGCCGAAGAAAAACTGTTTTTT. This encodes CSVPVDRAEEKLFF.

This clone was seen more than once but under ten times. V is TRBV2 and J is TRBJ2-7; D is possibly TRBD2 (5 bases). The V end lost 7 bases, the J end lost 3 bases, and 7 bases lay between the germline ends. Germline assignment: CDR1 SNHLY and CDR2 FYNNEI. The CDR3 runs 11 residues. CDR3 sequence: CASKSGYEQYF. Written as DNA, the CDR3 is TGTGCCAGCAAAAGCGGCTACGAGCAGTACTTC.

V is TRBV2 and J is TRBJ1-1, with 11 bases identical to TRBD1. V shed 0 bases and J 7 bases; nucleotides not matched to a gene: 7. CDR1 and CDR2 (germline): SNHLY, FYNNEI. The CDR3 is 16 amino acids. The CDR3 spells CASSEATPGQGDEAFF. CDR3 coding DNA: TGTGCCAGCAGTGAAGCTACGCCGGGACAGGGGGATGAAGCTTTCTTT.

This sequence joins TRBV6-6 and TRBJ1-5; no clear D gene. Germline V CDR1 and CDR2: MNHNY, SVGAGI (reference sequence). The length of the CDR3 is 13 residues. Between the trimmed V and J ends, which lost 5 bases and 5 bases, there was a span of 10 bases. For the CDR3, the DNA is TGTGCCAGCAGTCCGCACGGGGATCAGCCCCAGCATTTT. Translated, it gives CASSPHGDQPQHF.

CDR3 protein: CASSPRPREGLDEQFF. CDR3 sequence (DNA): TGTGCCAGCAGCCCCCGGCCGCGGGAGGGCCTCGATGAGCAGTTCTTC. The rearrangement uses TRBV7-2 and TRBJ2-1; 9 bases agree with TRBD2. This CDR3 spans 16 amino acids. CDR1 is SGHTA, CDR2 FQGNSA, per germline. Unmatched junction bases numbered 13, after V lost 5 bases and J lost 8 bases.

The genes are TRBV10-3 and TRBJ1-1, with D unclear. Germline V gene data show CDR1 as ENHRY and CDR2 as SYGVKD. V was pared by 3 bases and J by 4 bases, with 9 bases between. The CDR3 contains 13 residues. In DNA form, the CDR3 reads TGTGCCATCAGTGAACGGGATGGCACTGAAGCTTTCTTT. Encoded protein: CAISERDGTEAFF.

The chain recombines TRBV6-2 or TRBV6-3 with TRBJ2-3; TRBD1 agrees at 9 bases. Trimming took 2 bases from V and 7 from J; bases not matched to a gene: 10. Germline V gene data show CDR1 as MNHEY and CDR2 as SVGEGT. This CDR3 comprises 16 residues. The CDR3 is CASSYPRTGAQNTQYF. CDR3 DNA: TGTGCCAGCAGTTACCCCCGGACAGGGGCACAGAATACGCAGTATTTT.

The J gene is TRBJ1-5, the V gene TRBV6-5; D remains unclear. Germline CDR1 is MNHEY and CDR2 is SVGAGI. The CDR3 is made up of 13 amino acids. The ends were cut back, 7 bases at V and 3 bases at J, with 10 bases in the middle. In DNA form, the CDR3 reads TGTGCCAGCACGTTCGAGTTCAATCAGCCCCAGCATTTT. Encoded protein: CASTFEFNQPQHF.

V is TRBV7-2 and J is TRBJ2-1, with 8 nucleotides matching TRBD2. J was trimmed by 15 bases and V by 3 bases; bases with no gene match: 10. Germline V lookup: CDR1 SGHTA, CDR2 FQGNSA. The CDR3 totals 13 residues. In DNA form, the CDR3 reads TGTGCCAGCAGCTTCAATCAGCGGGAGTCTGGGTTCTTC. Its protein is CASSFNQRESGFF.

The chain uses TRBV7-3 and TRBJ2-1; 7 bases map to TRBD2. Trimming took 5 bases from V and 6 from J; bases not matched to a gene: 4. The CDR3 consists of 13 residues. CDR1 is SGHTA and CDR2 is FQGTGA in the germline V gene. The CDR3 DNA sequence: TGTGCCAGCAGCACTTCTAGCGGCAATGAGCAGTTCTTC. This encodes CASSTSSGNEQFF. The whole variable domain, filled in from reference TRBV7-3 and TRBJ2-1, reads GAGVSQTPSNKVTEKGKYVELRCDPISGHTALYWYRQSLGQGPEFLIYFQGTGAADDSGLPNDRFFAVRPEGSVSTLKIQRTERGDSAVYLCASSTSSGNEQFFGPGTRLTVL.

The chain recombines TRBV9 with TRBJ1-1; 7 nucleotides agree with TRBD1. Trimming cost V 3 bases and J 1 base; bases outside gene matches: 3. Germline V gives CDR1 SGDLS, CDR2 YYNGEE. The CDR3 covers 14 residues. CDR3 sequence: CASSEAGGNTEAFF. In DNA, the CDR3 is TGTGCCAGCAGCGAAGCAGGGGGGAACACTGAAGCTTTCTTT.

Within the sample, this clone is large. CDR3 protein: CATSDPERDGVETQYF. CDR3 in DNA: TGTGCCACCAGTGATCCTGAGCGGGATGGGGTAGAGACCCAGTACTTC. V usage is TRBV24-1 and J usage is TRBJ2-5; the match to TRBD2 covers 7 bases. CDR3 size: 16 residues. With V trimmed by 3 bases and J by 4 bases, 10 bases remained unmatched. Per germline, CDR1 KGHDR and CDR2 SFDVKD.

On this clone: No DNA is shown, since the ends of the CDR3 on it are uncertain; the CDR3 is the one TCRdb lists. The chain uses TRBV29-1 and TRBJ2-5; whether TRBD2, the table's D call, matches the DNA was not checked. The CDR3 region is 14 residues in length, termini included. Per the germline V gene, CDR1 is SQVTM and CDR2 is ANQGSEA. The CDR3 region is CSGGLAGFLETQYF.

This clone was observed once. The chain employs TRBV5-5 and TRBJ1-1, with a possible D match to TRBD1 (5 bases). The V end was cut by 1 base, the J end by 8 bases, with 12 bases between. Germline CDR1 is SGHKS and CDR2 is YYEKEE (reference sequence). The CDR3 is made up of 13 amino acids. The CDR3 DNA reads TGTGCCAGCAGCTTGATCCGGGGGACGGAAGCTTTCTTT. Residues: CASSLIRGTEAFF.

This chain joins TRBV10-2 and TRBJ2-5; 7 nucleotides line up with TRBD1. Per germline, CDR1 WSHSY and CDR2 SAAADI. V shed 4 bases and J 0 bases; nucleotides not matched to a gene: 5. The CDR3 has 15 residues. In DNA, the CDR3 is TGCGCCAGCAGTGTTACAGGGGACCACCAAGAGACCCAGTACTTC. It is translated as CASSVTGDHQETQYF.

This sequence joins TRBV7-2 and TRBJ2-7; 8 bases map to TRBD2. CDR3 length: 14 residues. Germline V gene data show CDR1 as SGHTA and CDR2 as FQGNSA. V shed 7 bases and J 3 bases; nucleotides not matched to a gene: 8. CDR3 nucleotide sequence: TGTGCCAGCACCCAGGGACTAGAGTACTACGAGCAGTACTTC. Its protein product is CASTQGLEYYEQYF.

The chain combines TRBV10-2 with TRBJ1-1, with D possibly being TRBD1 (6 bases). This CDR3 is built from 13 residues. Germline values: CDR1 WSHSY, CDR2 SAAADI. The V gene lost 3 bases and the J gene lost 5 bases, with 10 bases spanning the gap. The CDR3 loop reads CASSEQGRTEAFF. The CDR3 DNA reads as TGCGCCAGCAGTGAACAGGGACGGACTGAAGCTTTCTTT.

This clone appeared once. This sequence joins TRBV5-4 and TRBJ2-7, with a possible D match to TRBD1 (5 bases). The ends were cut back, 3 bases at V and 1 base at J, with 8 bases in the middle. Germline-derived CDR1 and CDR2 are SGHNT and YYREEE (reference sequence). The CDR3 has 13 residues. The CDR3, as DNA: TGTGCCAGCAGCTCGGACAAATCCTACGAGCAGTACTTC. The encoded protein is CASSSDKSYEQYF.

This chain connects TRBV6-5 to TRBJ2-3; 8 bases match TRBD2. Looked up from germline, CDR1 is MNHEY and CDR2 is SVGAGI. The CDR3 sequence is 13 residues long. Unmatched junction bases numbered 2, after V lost 0 bases and J lost 9 bases. The CDR3 DNA reads TGTGCCAGCAGTTACTCGCGGGGGGACACGCAGTATTTT. Its protein product is CASSYSRGDTQYF.

The rearrangement links TRBV5-1 to TRBJ2-2; TRBD1 matches at 8 bases. The CDR3 has 14 residues. With V trimmed by 3 bases and J by 7 bases, 5 bases remained unmatched. CDR1 is SGHRS and CDR2 is YFSETQ in the germline V gene. The CDR3 region has the DNA TGCGCCAGCAGCTCGCAGGGGGCGGTCGGGGAGCTGTTTTTT. This gives the protein CASSSQGAVGELFF. Full variable domain (outside the CDR3, taken from reference TRBV5-1 and TRBJ2-2): KAGVTQTPRYLIKTRGQQVTLSCSPISGHRSVSWYQQTPGQGLQFLFEYFSETQRNKGNFPGRFSGRQFSNSRSEMNVSTLELGDSALYLCASSSQGAVGELFFGEGSRLTVL.

This clone was seen only a few times. The V and J genes are TRBV4-3 and TRBJ1-4; a weak D match, TRBD1 (5 bases). The CDR3 has 16 residues. Per the germline V gene, CDR1 is LGHNA and CDR2 is YSLEER. Trimming removed 1 base from V and 8 bases from J, with 17 bases in between. CDR3 in amino acids: CASSQGGGAVGEKLFF. As DNA, the CDR3 is TGCGCCAGCAGCCAAGGTGGCGGGGCCGTTGGAGAAAAACTGTTTTTT.

V and J are TRBV24-1 and TRBJ2-1; 7 bases align to TRBD2. Trimming took 4 bases from V and 9 from J; bases not matched to a gene: 8. This CDR3 contains 14 residues. Germline-derived CDR1 and CDR2 are KGHDR and SFDVKD. CDR3 DNA sequence: TGTGCCACCAGTGAACGACTAGCAATGGGTGAGCAGTTCTTC. Protein product: CATSERLAMGEQFF.

The J gene is TRBJ2-2, the V gene TRBV7-2; 8 nucleotides match TRBD2. CDR3 size: 16 residues. The trim removed 6 bases at V and 6 bases at J, leaving 12 bases unmatched. Germline loops: CDR1 SGHTA, CDR2 FQGNSA. This CDR3 is CASRSDQREGPGELFF. DNA for the CDR3: TGTGCCAGCAGAAGCGATCAACGGGAGGGCCCCGGGGAGCTGTTTTTT.

This chain connects TRBV7-3 to TRBJ1-6, with a possible D match to TRBD1 (6 bases). Looked up from germline, CDR1 is SGHTA and CDR2 is FQGTGA. This CDR3 is 14 amino acids long. V was pared by 4 bases and J by 6 bases, with 10 bases between. The CDR3 spells CASSSSGVNSPLHF. Written as DNA, the CDR3 is TGTGCCAGCAGCTCATCAGGGGTTAATTCACCCCTCCACTTT. The full variable domain, its missing parts supplied by reference TRBV7-3 and TRBJ1-6, is GAGVSQTPSNKVTEKGKYVELRCDPISGHTALYWYRQSLGQGPEFLIYFQGTGAADDSGLPNDRFFAVRPEGSVSTLKIQRTERGDSAVYLCASSSSGVNSPLHFGNGTRLTVT.